These 7 T cell receptor beta chains originate from one sample sequenced in a study of T cells in localized non-small cell lung cancer. Measured with immunoSEQ multiplex PCR; TCRdb has only the in-frame clones, and not every one. The repertoire has about 76,000 clones, 70% to 85% of them found once; the top ten carry 1.3%. Source: peripheral blood, taken before any cancer treatment. The receptors come from a female donor older than 55 with stage I lung adenocarcinoma.

The chain has TRBV5-6 and TRBJ2-3; 8 bases align to TRBD2. The CDR3 sequence is 15 residues long. Germline V gives CDR1 SGHDT, CDR2 YYEEEE. V trimming: 4 bases; J trimming: 0 bases; junction bases outside the gene matches: 4. CDR3 bases: TGTGCCAGCAGCCGACTAGCGATAAGCACAGATACGCAGTATTTT. It encodes CASSRLAISTDTQYF.

The rearrangement joins TRBV7-8 to TRBJ2-5, with no clear D. CDR3 length: 15 amino acids. Germline V gives CDR1 SGHVS, CDR2 FQNEAQ. V dropped 1 base and J dropped 5 bases, with 14 bases sitting between them. For the CDR3, the DNA is TGTGCCAGCAGCTTAGAATTAGCTACCCGGGAGACCCAGTACTTC. Translating it yields CASSLELATRETQYF.

The rearrangement joins TRBV7-9 to TRBJ2-7, with TRBD2 as a possible D gene (6 bases). The CDR3 runs to 15 residues. V was pared by 4 bases and J by 3 bases, with 16 bases between. The germline V gene has CDR1 SEHNR and CDR2 FQNEAQ (reference sequence). CDR3 loop: CASSSSARGNYEQYF. Written as DNA, the CDR3 is TGTGCCAGCAGCTCTAGCGCGCGGGGAAACTACGAGCAGTACTTC.

V is TRBV5-4 and J is TRBJ2-4; D possibly matches TRBD1 or TRBD2 (6 bases each). Germline CDR1 and CDR2: SGHNT and YYREEE (reference sequence). V shed 3 bases and J shed 9 bases, with 13 bases lying between them. There are 13 residues in the CDR3. CDR3 protein: CASSSEGGGIQYF. In nucleotides, the CDR3 is TGTGCCAGCAGCTCGGAGGGGGGTGGCATTCAGTACTTC.

This clone was observed a handful of times. V and J are TRBV5-1 and TRBJ1-6, with unresolved D. V dropped 0 bases and J dropped 5 bases, with 9 bases sitting between them. The CDR3 spans 15 residues. CDR1 and CDR2 from the germline V gene are SGHRS and YFSETQ. For the CDR3, the DNA is TGCGCCAGCAGCTTGGTGGGCGATAATAATTCACCCCTCCACTTT. The encoded protein is CASSLVGDNNSPLHF.

The rearrangement joins TRBV6-5 to TRBJ2-7; no clear D gene. The germline gives CDR1 MNHEY, CDR2 SVGAGI. Trimming removed 6 bases from V and 2 bases from J, with 8 bases in between. This CDR3 contains 12 residues. In nucleotides, the CDR3 is TGTGCCAGCAGGGCTGGTCCCTACGAGCAGTACTTC. As protein: CASRAGPYEQYF.

V and J are TRBV7-6 and TRBJ2-6; D remains unclear. The germline CDR1 and CDR2 sequences are SGHVS and FNYEAQ. The CDR3 loop spans 13 amino acids. V lost 2 bases and J 4 bases, leaving 3 bases between the germline ends. CDR3 protein: CASSLLGANVLTF. The CDR3 DNA sequence: TGTGCCAGCAGCTTATTGGGGGCCAACGTCCTGACTTTC.